A selection of T cell receptor beta chains follows, all from one sample in a study of post-analysis software for immune sequencing data. Each CDR3 protein is one row after TCRdb ran MiXCR on the PCR reads. Of under 900,000 distinct CDR3 sequences in the sample, roughly 58% were seen once. Specimen: blood. The receptor source for this set is a girl aged 5 to 17 with multiple sclerosis. Each CDR3 is given with its conserved first and last residue. Each record gives: clone size, V gene, D gene, J gene, CDR3 protein, CDR3 DNA. A D gene is named only where the DNA matches it firmly. Clone size, where shown, is once, few, many, or a class for clones that have expanded.

NA	TRBV14	NA	TRBJ1-2	CASSQDYRPGGYTF	TGTGCCAGCAGCCAAGATTACCGCCCTGGGGGCTACACCTTC
few	TRBV29-1	NA	TRBJ1-2	CSAGDVNYGYTF	TGCAGCGCCGGGGACGTGAACTATGGCTACACCTTC
NA	TRBV9	NA	TRBJ1-1	CASSVGDRAGTEAFF	TGTGCCAGCAGCGTAGGGGACCGGGCGGGCACTGAAGCTTTCTTT
NA	TRBV5-1	NA	TRBJ1-1	CASSWRGHQNTEAFF	TGCGCCAGCAGCTGGCGAGGACACCAGAACACTGAAGCTTTCTTT
NA	TRBV12-3/TRBV12-4	TRBD1	TRBJ2-7	CASSRQGAYNEQYF	TGTGCCAGCAGTCGACAGGGGGCATACAATGAGCAGTACTTC
few	TRBV6-1	NA	TRBJ2-7	CASSVSRVYEQYF	TGTGCCAGCAGTGTCAGCCGGGTCTACGAGCAGTACTTC
once	TRBV30	NA	TRBJ1-2	CAWSESNYSYTF	TGTGCCTGGAGTGAAAGTAACTATAGCTACACCTTC
NA	TRBV2	NA	TRBJ2-7	CASILLGFTLTEQYF	TGTGCCAGCATCCTCCTAGGGTTCACCCTCACCGAGCAGTACTTC
NA	TRBV20-1	NA	TRBJ2-5	CSARSAGRETQYF	TGCAGTGCCAGGTCGGCGGGAAGAGAGACCCAGTACTTC
NA	TRBV20-1	NA	TRBJ2-5	CRRLPETQYF	TGCAGACGGCTTCCCGAGACCCAGTACTTC
NA	TRBV6-2/TRBV6-3	NA	TRBJ2-6	CAHGRSGANVLTF	TGTGCCCATGGGCGGTCTGGGGCCAACGTCCTGACTTTC